Following are 10 T cell receptor beta chains from one sample sequenced in a study of identifying expanded T cells in peripheral blood (dated by TCRdb to between 2019 and 2020). The library was built by means of the immunoSEQ multiplex PCR assay. TCRdb retrieved this table from immuneACCESS and kept in-frame rearrangements only. Not all clones are present; in checked studies, unresolved V genes account for under half, and no reason is known for the remainder. Recorded for this sample are about 100,000 clones; 88% of them occurred a single time. The top ten clones comprise 5% to 6.5% of the sample. Sample: blood. The receptors originated from a person aged 18-70 years in good health.

V usage is TRBV7-2 and J usage is TRBJ1-2; D is ambiguous. The CDR3 runs 15 residues. Germline values: CDR1 SGHTA, CDR2 FQGNSA. Trimming removed 1 base from V and 9 bases from J, with 18 bases in between. CDR3 loop: CASSLEAVPDRSYTF. The DNA of the CDR3 is TGTGCCAGCAGCTTAGAGGCCGTGCCGGATCGGAGCTACACCTTC. Using reference TRBV7-2 and TRBJ1-2 for the parts outside the CDR3, the full variable domain is GAGVSQSPSNKVTEKGKDVELRCDPISGHTALYWYRQSLGQGLEFLIYFQGNSAPDKSGLPSDRFSAERTGGSVSTLTIQRTQQEDSAVYLCASSLEAVPDRSYTFGSGTRLTVV.

The V call is TRBV27, the J call TRBJ2-1; unclear D gene. The CDR3 length is 16 residues. Trimming took 7 bases from V and 0 from J, leaving 16 bases between them. Germline CDR1 MNHEY, CDR2 SMNVEV (reference sequence). In DNA, the CDR3 is TGTGCCAGCATAGTCAAATGGGCAAGCTCCTACAATGAGCAGTTCTTC. Translated: CASIVKWASSYNEQFF.

The CDR3 reads CASNTIGVGTDTQYF. The CDR3 region has the DNA TGTGCCAGTAACACCATCGGGGTCGGCACAGATACGCAGTATTTT. The V and J genes are TRBV19 and TRBJ2-3; perhaps TRBD2 as D (5 bases). The CDR3 loop spans 15 amino acids. In germline, CDR1 is LNHDA, CDR2 SQIVND (reference sequence). V was pared by 7 bases and J by 1 base, with 15 bases between.

This clone appeared a few times. This chain connects TRBV18 to TRBJ1-2; D may be TRBD1 (5 bases). V lost 3 bases, J lost 7 bases, and 15 bases lay in between. Germline lookup yields CDR1 KGHSH and CDR2 LQKENI. The CDR3 loop spans 14 amino acids. This CDR3 is CASSPPSAGTGYTF. CDR3 bases: TGTGCCAGCTCACCCCCGTCCGCGGGGACTGGCTACACCTTC.

The genes are TRBV27 and TRBJ1-1; 8 positions agree with TRBD1. The germline V gene encodes CDR1 MNHEY and CDR2 SMNVEV (reference sequence). CDR3 size: 18 residues. The ends lost 2 bases at V and 10 bases at J; junction bases unmatched: 21. The CDR3 loop reads CASSLNGGVYRGLLGAFF. The CDR3 DNA sequence: TGTGCCAGCAGTTTAAATGGCGGCGTATACAGGGGGTTGTTAGGAGCTTTCTTT.

This chain uses TRBV5-1 with TRBJ1-2; 8 bases are shared with TRBD1. Germline loops: CDR1 SGHRS, CDR2 YFSETQ. With V trimmed by 0 bases and J by 5 bases, 3 bases remained unmatched. This CDR3 spans 14 amino acids. The CDR3 coding sequence is TGCGCCAGCAGCTTGGGACAGGGGTCATATGGCTACACCTTC. Translated: CASSLGQGSYGYTF.

The CDR3 DNA follows: TGTGCCACCAGCAGAGATGTACAGGGGATTCCTAACTATGGCTACACCTTC. It codes for CATSRDVQGIPNYGYTF. This sequence joins TRBV15 and TRBJ1-2, with 7 bases lining up with TRBD1. The CDR3 is made up of 17 amino acids. Germline CDR1 and CDR2: LNHNV and YYDKDF (reference sequence). V was clipped by 0 bases and J by 0 bases; unmatched bases: 7. The variable domain in full, completed from reference TRBV15 and TRBJ1-2, reads DAMVIQNPRYQVTQFGKPVTLSCSQTLNHNVMYWYQQKSSQAPKLLFHYYDKDFNNEADTPDNFQSRRPNTSFCFLDIRSPGLGDTAMYLCATSRDVQGIPNYGYTFGSGTRLTVV.

The rearrangement uses TRBV6-5 and TRBJ2-7, with 7 positions matching TRBD1. The CDR3 sequence is 14 residues long. The V and J ends lost 5 bases and 1 base, in that order; junction bases with no gene match: 5. Germline values: CDR1 MNHEY, CDR2 SVGAGI. This CDR3 is CASSVDRASYEQYF. Written as DNA, the CDR3 is TGTGCCAGCAGTGTAGACAGGGCTTCCTACGAGCAGTACTTC.

V is TRBV5-1 and J is TRBJ2-3; the D gene is possibly TRBD2 (6 bases). The CDR3 sequence is 15 residues long. Per the germline V gene, CDR1 is SGHRS and CDR2 is YFSETQ. V lost 4 bases and J lost 0, with 12 bases in between. As DNA, the CDR3 is TGCGCCAGCAGCGGGGGACTTTTAAGCACAGATACGCAGTATTTT. It encodes CASSGGLLSTDTQYF.

The chain uses TRBV11-2 and TRBJ1-1; TRBD1 matches at 9 bases. This CDR3 is 15 amino acids long. V trimming: 4 bases; J trimming: 8 bases; junction bases outside the gene matches: 11. Per the germline V gene, CDR1 is SGHAT and CDR2 is FQNNGV. The DNA of the CDR3 is TGTGCCAGCAGCTCACCCGGGACAGGGCTTAGGGAAGCTTTCTTT. It codes for CASSSPGTGLREAFF.